Each of the 21 T cell receptor beta chains below was sequenced from the same sample in a study of identical twins. MiXCR, applied by TCRdb to the 5' RACE reads, yields one record per CDR3 protein. The profile shows about 240,000 distinct CDR3 sequences, about 10% of them singletons. The sequenced sample was memory T cells sorted from blood. These receptors were collected from a middle-aged man in good health.

This clonotype has more than one count but fewer than ten. The chain is built from TRBV6-5 and TRBJ2-1, with TRBD2 identical over 8 bases. The germline V gene has CDR1 MNHEY and CDR2 SVGAGI. The CDR3 has 14 residues. The ends lost 2 bases at V and 8 bases at J; junction bases unmatched: 5. The CDR3: CASSYMRGADEQFF. The CDR3 nucleotides are TGTGCCAGCAGTTACATGCGGGGGGCGGATGAGCAGTTCTTC.

This clonotype was counted a few times. This sequence joins TRBV10-3 and TRBJ1-1; D gene uncertain. V was pared by 4 bases and J by 1 base, with 7 bases between. Per germline, CDR1 ENHRY and CDR2 SYGVKD. The CDR3 length is 13 residues. CDR3 coding DNA: TGTGCCATCAGTGTCGACACGAACACTGAAGCTTTCTTT. Translation: CAISVDTNTEAFF.

This clonotype turned up a few times. The gene calls are TRBV5-4 and TRBJ1-1; perhaps TRBD1 as D (5 bases). Deletions cut 3 bases from V and 6 bases from J, with 12 bases between. Germline V gene data show CDR1 as SGHNT and CDR2 as YYREEE (reference sequence). The CDR3 spans 13 residues. CDR3 region: CASSSMGVPEAFF. CDR3 DNA: TGTGCCAGCAGCTCCATGGGGGTTCCTGAAGCTTTCTTT. The complete variable domain, with remaining parts taken from reference TRBV5-4 and TRBJ1-1, reads ETGVTQSPTHLIKTRGQQVTLRCSSQSGHNTVSWYQQALGQGPQFIFQYYREEENGRGNFPPRFSGLQFPNYSSELNVNALELDDSALYLCASSSMGVPEAFFGQGTRLTVV.

This chain joins TRBV28 and TRBJ2-7; 9 bases are shared with TRBD1. The CDR3 length is 15 residues. Germline loops: CDR1 MDHEN, CDR2 SYDVKM. Trimming removed 6 bases from V and 6 bases from J; junction bases left unmatched: 12. The CDR3 reads CASRGQRDRVSEQYF. For the CDR3, the DNA is TGTGCCAGCAGGGGGCAGAGGGACAGGGTAAGCGAGCAGTACTTC. The full variable domain, rest sourced from reference TRBV28 and TRBJ2-7, is DVKVTQSSRYLVKRTGEKVFLECVQDMDHENMFWYRQDPGLGLRLIYFSYDVKMKEKGDIPEGYSVSREKKERFSLILESASTNQTSMYLCASRGQRDRVSEQYFGPGTRLTVT.

This clonotype was seen ten or more times. The chain recombines TRBV24-1 with TRBJ2-2; TRBD2 aligns across 12 bases. Germline CDR1 reads KGHDR; CDR2 reads SFDVKD. CDR3 length: 18 amino acids. Trimming took 1 base from V and 4 from J; bases not matched to a gene: 6. DNA of the CDR3: TGTGCCACCAGTGATTTTGCTAGCGGGAGGGCGGCCACCGGGGAGCTGTTTTTT. This translates into CATSDFASGRAATGELFF.

This clonotype was observed many times. V usage is TRBV5-6 and J usage is TRBJ1-2; weak D call: TRBD1 (6 bases). V lost 4 bases to trimming and J lost 0 bases, with 22 bases between them. The V gene's germline CDR1 is SGHDT and CDR2 YYEEEE. There are 18 residues in the CDR3. The CDR3 sequence: CASSHPLWRGAANYGYTF. CDR3 DNA sequence: TGTGCCAGCAGCCATCCTTTGTGGCGGGGGGCCGCTAACTATGGCTACACCTTC.

The table lists this clonotype with many counts. This chain uses TRBV5-6 with TRBJ2-7; tentative D call: TRBD1 (5 bases). CDR3 length equals 14 residues. V was trimmed by 0 bases and J by 0 bases, leaving 7 bases between them. The germline V gene has CDR1 SGHDT and CDR2 YYEEEE. The chain's CDR3 is CASSLGQGSYEQYF. The CDR3 DNA is TGTGCCAGCAGCTTGGGGCAGGGCTCCTACGAGCAGTACTTC.

This clonotype has only a few counts. This sequence joins TRBV30 and TRBJ1-6, with 7 bases that match TRBD1. This CDR3 has 14 amino acids. V lost 2 bases to trimming and J lost 10 bases; unmatched junction nucleotides: 8. CDR1 GTSNPN and CDR2 SVGIG come from the germline V gene (reference sequence). The CDR3 loop is CAWSIEGARSPLHF. In nucleotides, the CDR3 is TGTGCCTGGAGTATCGAGGGGGCACGCTCACCCCTCCACTTT.

The chain links TRBV28 to TRBJ2-2; 11 bases are shared with TRBD1. The trim removed 5 bases at V and 5 bases at J, leaving 7 bases unmatched. CDR3 length: 16 amino acids. CDR1 MDHEN and CDR2 SYDVKM come from the germline V gene. DNA of the CDR3: TGTGCCAGCAGTCCTCCGGGACAGGGGGTAACCGGGGAGCTGTTTTTT. Residues: CASSPPGQGVTGELFF.

V usage is TRBV12-3 or TRBV12-4 and J usage is TRBJ2-5, with TRBD2 matching over 10 bases. The CDR3 contains 16 residues. The junction had 8 bases not matched to a gene; V was cut back by 5 bases and J by 2 bases. The CDR3 nucleotides read TGTGCCAGCAGTCACTTAGCGGGGGGCCTGCAAGAGACCCAGTACTTC. Translating gives CASSHLAGGLQETQYF.

This clonotype was seen a handful of times. The rearrangement uses TRBV12-3 or TRBV12-4 and TRBJ2-1, with a tentative D call TRBD2 (7 bases). The CDR3 runs 14 residues. V was pared by 4 bases and J by 9 bases, with 16 bases between. Here the CDR3 DNA reads TGTGCCAGCAGTTCGAGGGGGGGCCGGGTTGAGCAGTTCTTC. It encodes CASSSRGGRVEQFF.

This clonotype was seen ten or more times. The chain carries TRBV19 and TRBJ2-1, with D uncertain. CDR3 size: 14 residues. The V end lost 1 base, the J end lost 7 bases, and 11 bases lay between the germline ends. CDR1 is LNHDA and CDR2 is SQIVND in the germline V gene (reference sequence). The CDR3 loop reads CASSIGFGWNEQFF. The CDR3 nucleotides are TGTGCCAGTAGTATAGGTTTTGGGTGGAATGAGCAGTTCTTC.

Ten or more counts support this clonotype. The chain recombines TRBV5-1 with TRBJ1-1; D not certain. Germline V lookup: CDR1 SGHRS, CDR2 YFSETQ. CDR3 size: 14 residues. V was shortened by 2 bases and J by 1 base, with 9 bases between the two germline ends. CDR3 protein: CASSLIPANTEAFF. The CDR3 DNA sequence: TGCGCCAGCAGCTTAATTCCAGCGAACACTGAAGCTTTCTTT.

The rearrangement links TRBV13 to TRBJ1-1; a weak D match, TRBD1 (5 bases). Trimming cost V 7 bases and J 1 base, with 13 bases left between them. The CDR3 spans 14 residues. Per the germline V gene, CDR1 is PRHDT and CDR2 is FYEKMQ (reference sequence). The CDR3 region is CASITGLENTEAFF. DNA of the CDR3: TGTGCCAGCATCACAGGCCTCGAGAACACTGAAGCTTTCTTT.

This clonotype was found many times. Written as DNA, the CDR3 is TGTGCCAGCAGCCAACTGGGGGCGAACACCGGGGAGCTGTTTTTT. Residues: CASSQLGANTGELFF. This sequence joins TRBV7-2 and TRBJ2-2, with D possibly being TRBD1 or TRBD2 (5 bases each). The CDR3 spans 15 residues. Trimming removed 5 bases from V and 0 bases from J, with 10 bases in between. Germline loops: CDR1 SGHTA, CDR2 FQGNSA. Drawing the rest from reference TRBV7-2 and TRBJ2-2, the complete variable domain is GAGVSQSPSNKVTEKGKDVELRCDPISGHTALYWYRQSLGQGLEFLIYFQGNSAPDKSGLPSDRFSAERTGGSVSTLTIQRTQQEDSAVYLCASSQLGANTGELFFGEGSRLTVL.

In its sample, this clonotype was seen a few times. The chain recombines TRBV18 with TRBJ2-4; 7 bases align to TRBD1. The length of the CDR3 is 14 residues. Germline-derived CDR1 and CDR2 are KGHSH and LQKENI. J lost 8 bases, V lost 1 base, and 5 bases had no gene match. CDR3 amino acids: CASSPRGQADIQYF. CDR3 bases: TGTGCCAGCTCACCACGAGGACAGGCGGACATTCAGTACTTC.

This clonotype was counted only a few times. DNA of the CDR3: TGTGCCAGCAGCTTAAGACAGAGATCCTACGAGCAGTACTTC. The encoded protein is CASSLRQRSYEQYF. The chain has TRBV7-2 and TRBJ2-7; TRBD1 is a possible D gene (5 bases). The CDR3 runs to 14 residues. Deletions cut 2 bases from V and 1 base from J, with 9 bases between. The germline CDR1 and CDR2 sequences are SGHTA and FQGNSA.

This clonotype was recorded at least ten times. The chain uses TRBV12-3 or TRBV12-4 and TRBJ1-2; D is undetermined. This CDR3 is 14 amino acids long. Trimming shortened V by 6 bases and J by 5 bases, and 16 bases separated the two germline ends. CDR3: CASSRGSSRYGYTF. The CDR3 nucleotides are TGTGCCAGCAGCCGTGGGTCCTCCCGGTATGGCTACACCTTC.

This chain uses TRBV11-2 with TRBJ1-1; 8 nucleotides agree with TRBD1. The CDR3 is 13 residues long. The trim removed 0 bases at V and 11 bases at J, leaving 5 bases unmatched. Germline V CDR1 and CDR2: SGHAT, FQNNGV. Here the CDR3 DNA reads TGTGCCAGCAGCTTAGAAGGCAGGGGGCACGCTTTCTTT. Protein: CASSLEGRGHAFF.

This clonotype was picked up a small number of times. This chain connects TRBV28 to TRBJ1-5, with 8 positions matching TRBD1. Germline V gene data show CDR1 as MDHEN and CDR2 as SYDVKM. There are 15 residues in the CDR3. V shed 6 bases and J 2 bases; nucleotides not matched to a gene: 6. The CDR3: CASSGQGRGNQPQHF. CDR3 nucleotide sequence: TGTGCCAGCAGCGGACAGGGCAGGGGCAATCAGCCCCAGCATTTT.

This clonotype was counted ten times or more. The chain combines TRBV5-1 with TRBJ2-1; D gene uncertain. The V and J ends lost 0 bases and 5 bases respectively, with 18 bases between them. In germline, CDR1 is SGHRS, CDR2 YFSETQ. This CDR3 has 17 amino acids. DNA of the CDR3: TGCGCCAGCAGCTTGGCCGGGTCCTGGCGTGTCGACAATGAGCAGTTCTTC. Its translation is CASSLAGSWRVDNEQFF. Using reference TRBV5-1 and TRBJ2-1 for the parts outside the CDR3, the full variable domain is KAGVTQTPRYLIKTRGQQVTLSCSPISGHRSVSWYQQTPGQGLQFLFEYFSETQRNKGNFPGRFSGRQFSNSRSEMNVSTLELGDSALYLCASSLAGSWRVDNEQFFGPGTRLTVL.